The 23 T cell receptor beta chains below were found in one sample sequenced in a study of memory CD4+ T cells and cytomegalovirus serostatus. Single viable CD3+CD4+CD8-CD45RO+ cells were sorted as the memory CD4+ T cells. The table came from immunoSEQ multiplex PCR; TCRdb's copy has only in-frame clones and leaves some out. The table includes about 56,000 clones, about four fifths detected once. Sequenced input: memory CD4+ T cells from blood. All receptors derive from an adult in good health and CMV-seronegative.

The chain joins TRBV6-1 to TRBJ1-2; D is possibly TRBD1 (6 bases). Between the trimmed V and J ends, which lost 5 bases and 5 bases, there was a span of 18 bases. The CDR3 runs 15 residues. CDR1 is MNHNS and CDR2 is SASEGT in the germline V gene. The CDR3 DNA sequence: TGTGCCAGCAGTATGAGGGGGGCGCTGACTTATGGCTACACCTTC. It specifies CASSMRGALTYGYTF.

The chain has TRBV6-1 and TRBJ1-1, with 7 bases lining up with TRBD1. Trimming took 4 bases from V and 0 from J; bases not matched to a gene: 8. The germline V gene has CDR1 MNHNS and CDR2 SASEGT. This CDR3 has 16 residues. The CDR3 region is CASSGKTGYMNTEAFF. The CDR3 nucleotides are TGTGCCAGCAGTGGGAAGACAGGGTACATGAACACTGAAGCTTTCTTT.

This clone was seen more than once but under ten times. The chain combines TRBV11-2 with TRBJ1-6, with a tentative D call TRBD1 (6 bases). Germline V gene data show CDR1 as SGHAT and CDR2 as FQNNGV. This CDR3 comprises 15 residues. With 3 bases removed from V and 7 bases from J, the gap between germline ends came to 13 bases. Here the CDR3 reads CASSFQGRGNSPLHF. The CDR3 bases are TGTGCCAGCAGCTTCCAGGGGAGGGGGAATTCACCCCTCCACTTT.

This chain connects TRBV2 to TRBJ2-1; unclear D gene. Germline lookup yields CDR1 SNHLY and CDR2 FYNNEI. This CDR3 spans 14 amino acids. Trimming took 6 bases from V and 2 from J, leaving 11 bases between them. For the CDR3, the DNA is TGTGCCAGCAGGGTGGGTATGGCCTACAATGAGCAGTTCTTC. Translating gives CASRVGMAYNEQFF.

This clone was observed a few times. The gene calls are TRBV2 and TRBJ2-2, with TRBD1 as a possible D gene (5 bases). The germline gives CDR1 SNHLY, CDR2 FYNNEI. The CDR3 runs to 13 residues. V was cut by 8 bases and J by 3 bases, with 10 bases left in between. The chain's CDR3 is CASGSGYTGELFF. CDR3 DNA sequence: TGTGCCAGCGGTTCAGGGTACACCGGGGAGCTGTTTTTT.

This clone was seen only once. Mismatch with germline at one junction end may stem from a read error. This chain uses TRBV7-7 with TRBJ2-7; 7 bases map to TRBD2. Germline V gene lookup returns CDR1 SSHAT and CDR2 FNYEAQ (reference sequence). The CDR3 runs 14 residues. The CDR3 here is CASSPSGGGYEQYF. The DNA for the CDR3 is TGTGCTAGCAGCCCTTCGGGAGGTGGCTACGAGCAGTACTTC.

Comment on this clone: The sample has other DNA sequences that encode this CDR3 too. The chain uses TRBV5-6 and TRBJ2-5, with D possibly called TRBD1 or TRBD2 (6 bases each). Trimming pared 0 bases from V and 5 bases from J, leaving 8 bases between. The CDR3 loop spans 13 amino acids. The germline V gene encodes CDR1 SGHDT and CDR2 YYEEEE. In nucleotides, the CDR3 is TGTGCCAGCAGCTTGGTAGGGGGGGAGACCCAGTACTTC. Its translation: CASSLVGGETQYF.

The rearrangement joins TRBV7-2 to TRBJ2-7, with TRBD2 matching 9 bases. CDR3 length: 15 amino acids. From germline, CDR1 is SGHTA and CDR2 FQGNSA. Trimming took 1 base from V and 2 from J; bases not matched to a gene: 3. The CDR3 nucleotides read TGTGCCAGCAGCTTAGTGCGGGGGGGGACCTACGAGCAGTACTTC. Amino acid sequence: CASSLVRGGTYEQYF.

This chain uses TRBV11-2 with TRBJ2-1, with D unresolved. From germline, CDR1 is SGHAT and CDR2 FQNNGV. The ends were cut back, 6 bases at V and 2 bases at J, with 2 bases in the middle. CDR3 length: 11 residues. The CDR3, as DNA: TGTGCCAGCAGTACCTACAATGAGCAGTTCTTC. Translation gives CASSTYNEQFF.

J is TRBJ1-2 and V is TRBV6-9, with D tentatively TRBD1 (5 bases). Trimming left V 2 bases short and J 5 bases short, with 24 bases between. CDR1 is MNHGY and CDR2 is SVAAGI in the germline V gene. CDR3 length: 18 residues. DNA for the CDR3: TGTGCCAGCAGTTATCTTCAGGCCCTAGAGGGACCGAGATATGGCTACACCTTC. Its protein is CASSYLQALEGPRYGYTF.

J is TRBJ1-6 and V is TRBV10-3, with TRBD1 matching over 10 bases. This CDR3 has 14 residues. Looked up from germline, CDR1 is ENHRY and CDR2 is SYGVKD. After removal of 8 bases from V and 6 bases from J, the junction contained 4 bases not matched to a gene. This CDR3 is CAICRTGGNSPLHF. In DNA form, the CDR3 reads TGTGCCATCTGTAGGACAGGGGGTAATTCACCCCTCCACTTT.

The rearrangement uses TRBV7-2 and TRBJ1-1; D remains ambiguous. The CDR3 consists of 13 residues. V was cut by 2 bases and J by 6 bases, with 10 bases left in between. The germline V gene encodes CDR1 SGHTA and CDR2 FQGNSA. The chain's CDR3 is CASSLTRTPEAFF. For the CDR3, the DNA is TGTGCCAGCAGCTTAACTCGGACTCCTGAAGCTTTCTTT.

This chain joins TRBV29-1 and TRBJ2-2; TRBD2 is a possible D gene (5 bases). The CDR3 sequence is 13 residues long. V was trimmed by 1 base and J by 2 bases, leaving 5 bases between them. Germline lookup yields CDR1 SQVTM and CDR2 ANQGSEA. Written as DNA, the CDR3 is TGCAGCGTTGAAGGACTAAACACCGGGGAGCTGTTTTTT. Encoded protein: CSVEGLNTGELFF.

V is TRBV18 and J is TRBJ2-7; 15 bases line up with TRBD2. In germline, CDR1 is KGHSH, CDR2 LQKENI. The CDR3 sequence is 17 residues long. Losses at the gene ends were 2 bases for V and 4 bases for J; bases not matched to a gene: 6. The CDR3: CASSPSPGLAGGYEQYF. CDR3 coding DNA: TGTGCCAGCTCACCAAGCCCCGGACTAGCGGGGGGGTACGAGCAGTACTTC. The variable domain in full, completed from reference TRBV18 and TRBJ2-7, reads NAGVMQNPRHLVRRRGQEARLRCSPMKGHSHVYWYRQLPEEGLKFMVYLQKENIIDESGMPKERFSAEFPKEGPSILRIQQVVRGDSAAYFCASSPSPGLAGGYEQYFGPGTRLTVT.

J is TRBJ1-4 and V is TRBV15, with unresolved D. V was shortened by 4 bases and J by 5 bases, with 14 bases between the two germline ends. There are 15 residues in the CDR3. Germline lookup yields CDR1 LNHNV and CDR2 YYDKDF (reference sequence). The CDR3 DNA reads as TGTGCCACCAGCATCGAACAGCCACAAAATGAAAAACTGTTTTTT. Translated, it gives CATSIEQPQNEKLFF.

The chain is built from TRBV7-9 and TRBJ1-3; TRBD1 might be the D (5 bases). Trimming removed 6 bases from V and 3 bases from J, with 9 bases in between. This CDR3 has 13 residues. CDR1 SEHNR and CDR2 FQNEAQ come from the germline V gene (reference sequence). The CDR3 region is CASRGEGGNTIYF. The DNA for the CDR3 is TGTGCCAGCAGAGGGGAAGGTGGAAACACCATATATTTT.

The rearrangement joins TRBV5-1 to TRBJ2-2; TRBD2 matches 7 bases. The J segment lost 7 bases and the V segment lost 3 bases, leaving 12 bases of the junction unmatched. The CDR3 sequence is 16 residues long. Germline V gene sequence: CDR1 SGHRS, CDR2 YFSETQ. CDR3 in DNA: TGCGCCAGCAGCTCCCGGATGAGCGGGGATGGCGGGGAGCTGTTTTTT. Its protein product is CASSSRMSGDGGELFF.

V usage is TRBV5-8 and J usage is TRBJ2-5, with D perhaps TRBD1 (5 bases). From germline, CDR1 is SGHTS and CDR2 YDEGEE. The V gene lost 4 bases and the J gene lost 2 bases, with 6 bases spanning the gap. This CDR3 comprises 12 residues. CDR3 coding DNA: TGTGCCAGCAGCCGACAGCAAGAGACCCAGTACTTC. Translation: CASSRQQETQYF.

The genes are TRBV19 and TRBJ1-2, with 7 nucleotides matching TRBD1. The V gene's germline CDR1 is LNHDA and CDR2 SQIVND (reference sequence). V lost 8 bases and J lost 2; bases outside the gene matches: 11. The CDR3 has 15 residues. This CDR3 is CASFDLQGTNYGYTF. As DNA, the CDR3 is TGTGCCAGTTTCGACCTACAGGGGACCAACTATGGCTACACCTTC.

The chain couples TRBV9 to TRBJ2-4; 8 positions agree with TRBD2. Germline CDR1 is SGDLS and CDR2 is YYNGEE. V dropped 0 bases and J dropped 8; count of bases not matched to a gene: 4. The length of the CDR3 is 14 residues. CDR3 in amino acids: CASSVAGGHDIQYF. Written as DNA, the CDR3 is TGTGCCAGCAGCGTAGCGGGGGGGCACGACATTCAGTACTTC.

The CDR3 spells CASSRGASSYNSPLHF. The CDR3 region has the DNA TGTGCCAGCAGCAGAGGGGCTAGCTCCTATAATTCACCCCTCCACTTT. The chain employs TRBV7-8 and TRBJ1-6; tentative D call: TRBD1 (5 bases). The CDR3 consists of 16 residues. Germline loops: CDR1 SGHVS, CDR2 FQNEAQ. Between the trimmed V and J ends, which lost 5 bases and 0 bases, there was a span of 11 bases.

This sequence joins TRBV6-6 and TRBJ1-2, with a weak D call TRBD1 (6 bases). This CDR3 has 13 amino acids. Germline V gene lookup returns CDR1 MNHNY and CDR2 SVGAGI (reference sequence). Trimming cost V 0 bases and J 12 bases, with 14 bases left between them. CDR3 bases: TGTGCCAGCAGTTACTCGAGGGGGAGAACGAACACCTTC. This sequence encodes CASSYSRGRTNTF.

The rearrangement uses TRBV2 and TRBJ2-2, with D tentatively TRBD1 or TRBD2 (5 bases each). The germline V gene encodes CDR1 SNHLY and CDR2 FYNNEI. This CDR3 contains 14 residues. Trimming shortened V by 1 base and J by 3 bases, and 6 bases separated the two germline ends. The DNA of the CDR3 is TGTGCCAGCAGTGAAGGGGGGTACACCGGGGAGCTGTTTTTT. Translated, it gives CASSEGGYTGELFF.